Following are 15 T cell receptor beta chains from one sample sequenced in a study of cytomegalovirus exposure and HLA in healthy donors. In the PCR, 60 Vbeta and 13 Jbeta primers were used. Sequenced by immunoSEQ multiplex PCR; TCRdb stores in-frame clones only, minus some. The repertoire holds about 130,000 clones, with about 75% as singletons. The sample consisted of PBMCs. All receptors come from a man under 40 in good health and CMV-seronegative.

CDR3 DNA: TGTGCCAGCAGTTACTCGAGAGCCTTGAACACTGAAGCTTTCTTT. Translating it yields CASSYSRALNTEAFF. The genes are TRBV6-6 and TRBJ1-1; D is unclear. The CDR3 is 15 amino acids. V shed 0 bases and J shed 0 bases, with 8 bases lying between them. The germline CDR1 and CDR2 sequences are MNHNY and SVGAGI (reference sequence).

V usage is TRBV7-9 and J usage is TRBJ2-1, with 11 nucleotides matching TRBD2. Trimming cost V 6 bases and J 5 bases; bases outside gene matches: 6. Germline lookup yields CDR1 SEHNR and CDR2 FQNEAQ (reference sequence). The CDR3 contains 15 residues. The CDR3 region is CASRGGTSGNNEQFF. The CDR3 nucleotides are TGTGCCAGCAGGGGCGGGACTAGCGGCAACAATGAGCAGTTCTTC.

The chain has TRBV7-9 and TRBJ2-5, with no clear D. Trimming removed 5 bases at V and 0 bases at J, with 22 bases between. Looked up from germline, CDR1 is SEHNR and CDR2 is FQNEAQ (reference sequence). This CDR3 is 18 amino acids long. DNA of the CDR3: TGTGCCAGCAGCCTTTCCAGCCCTGGAGAAACAAACCAAGAGACCCAGTACTTC. It encodes CASSLSSPGETNQETQYF.

The V call is TRBV6-6, the J call TRBJ2-3; maybe TRBD2 (7 bases). Trimming removed 2 bases from V and 3 bases from J, with 12 bases in between. The CDR3 length is 15 residues. CDR1 and CDR2 from the germline V gene are MNHNY and SVGAGI (reference sequence). The CDR3 region has the DNA TGTGCCAGCAGTTACGAGGGGGGAGGGACAGATACGCAGTATTTT. Translating gives CASSYEGGGTDTQYF.

The chain has TRBV28 and TRBJ2-7; D is possibly TRBD2 (5 bases). Germline V CDR1 and CDR2: MDHEN, SYDVKM. V dropped 3 bases and J dropped 12 bases, with 15 bases sitting between them. The CDR3 spans 12 residues. The DNA for the CDR3 is TGTGCCAGCAGTTTTTGGTCGGAGGCGCGGTACTTC. Amino acids: CASSFWSEARYF.

This chain joins TRBV30 and TRBJ1-2; D is uncertain. The CDR3 spans 11 residues. CDR1 and CDR2 (germline): GTSNPN, SVGIG (reference sequence). V lost 4 bases to trimming and J lost 2 bases, with 5 bases between them. Written as DNA, the CDR3 is TGTGCCTGGAACTGGAACTATGGCTACACCTTC. Translation: CAWNWNYGYTF.

The rearrangement uses TRBV9 and TRBJ2-3, with no clear D. V lost 4 bases, J lost 3 bases, and 12 bases lay in between. The CDR3 has 14 residues. Germline lookup yields CDR1 SGDLS and CDR2 YYNGEE. CDR3 sequence: CASSSLRPTDTQYF. Here the CDR3 DNA reads TGTGCCAGCAGCTCCCTGCGGCCGACAGATACGCAGTATTTT.

The gene calls are TRBV2 and TRBJ2-2; D is unclear. Deletions cut 3 bases from V and 7 bases from J, with 12 bases between. The CDR3 sequence is 14 residues long. Germline CDR1 is SNHLY and CDR2 is FYNNEI. The CDR3 loop reads CASSDMTQNGELFF. The CDR3 nucleotides read TGTGCCAGCAGTGATATGACTCAAAACGGGGAGCTGTTTTTT.

In its sample, this clone was seen once. The chain employs TRBV18 and TRBJ2-6; 7 bases are shared with TRBD1. The CDR3 is 19 amino acids. CDR1 and CDR2 (germline): KGHSH, LQKENI. Unmatched junction bases numbered 14, after V lost 6 bases and J lost 0 bases. CDR3 in DNA: TGTGCCAGCTCTCCCCTTGGACAGGTGGTAGACTCTGGGGCCAACGTCCTGACTTTC. Amino acid sequence: CASSPLGQVVDSGANVLTF.

The J gene is TRBJ1-2, the V gene TRBV7-8; perhaps TRBD1 as D (5 bases). The CDR3 covers 13 residues. Germline loops: CDR1 SGHVS, CDR2 FQNEAQ. Trimming shortened V by 3 bases and J by 4 bases, and 9 bases separated the two germline ends. The CDR3 DNA sequence: TGTGCCAGCAGCTTCCAGGGAAGCTATGGCTACACCTTC. Protein sequence: CASSFQGSYGYTF. The full variable domain, rest sourced from reference TRBV7-8 and TRBJ1-2, is GAGVSQSPRYKVAKRGQDVALRCDPISGHVSLFWYQQALGQGPEFLTYFQNEAQLDKSGLPSDRFFAERPEGSVSTLKIQRTQQEDSAVYLCASSFQGSYGYTFGSGTRLTVV.

This sequence joins TRBV5-4 and TRBJ1-4; possibly TRBD1 for D (5 bases). CDR1 is SGHNT and CDR2 is YYREEE in the germline V gene (reference sequence). The length of the CDR3 is 14 residues. Trimming cost V 4 bases and J 3 bases, with 10 bases left between them. The CDR3 coding sequence is TGTGCCAGCAGCGGGGCAGGTCCTAATGAAAAACTGTTTTTT. Translating it yields CASSGAGPNEKLFF.

The J gene is TRBJ2-4, the V gene TRBV2; 8 bases fit TRBD2. The CDR3 has 13 residues. The V gene end was trimmed by 10 bases and the J gene end by 5 bases; junction bases not matched to a gene: 7. From germline, CDR1 is SNHLY and CDR2 FYNNEI. The CDR3 protein is CATTTSGQNIQYF. CDR3 nucleotides: TGTGCCACTACTACTAGCGGACAAAACATTCAGTACTTC.

This sequence joins TRBV19 and TRBJ1-1, with D perhaps matching TRBD1 (5 bases). This CDR3 is built from 14 residues. In germline, CDR1 is LNHDA, CDR2 SQIVND (reference sequence). Trimming removed 8 bases from V and 5 bases from J, with 18 bases in between. The CDR3 sequence: CASLKSAGGTEAFF. As DNA, the CDR3 is TGTGCCAGTTTAAAGTCAGCGGGGGGGACTGAAGCTTTCTTT. Together with reference TRBV19 and TRBJ1-1, the CDR3 gives the full variable domain: DGGITQSPKYLFRKEGQNVTLSCEQNLNHDAMYWYRQDPGQGLRLIYYSQIVNDFQKGDIAEGYSVSREKKESFPLTVTSAQKNPTAFYLCASLKSAGGTEAFFGQGTRLTVV.

The rearrangement uses TRBV10-3 and TRBJ1-5; 7 nucleotides match TRBD1. Germline values: CDR1 ENHRY, CDR2 SYGVKD. The J segment lost 5 bases and the V segment lost 2 bases, leaving 3 bases of the junction unmatched. This CDR3 has 14 residues. The CDR3 nucleotides read TGTGCCATCAGTGAGGGCAGGGGGTATCAGCCCCAGCATTTT. Residues: CAISEGRGYQPQHF.

This sequence joins TRBV7-2 and TRBJ1-6; 9 bases are a match to TRBD1. This CDR3 contains 15 residues. The germline CDR1 and CDR2 sequences are SGHTA and FQGNSA. J gave up 9 bases and V 2 bases, and 5 bases lay outside the gene matches. The CDR3 DNA reads as TGTGCCAGCAGCTTACTGGGACAGGGTGGTTCACCCCTCCACTTT. This sequence encodes CASSLLGQGGSPLHF.